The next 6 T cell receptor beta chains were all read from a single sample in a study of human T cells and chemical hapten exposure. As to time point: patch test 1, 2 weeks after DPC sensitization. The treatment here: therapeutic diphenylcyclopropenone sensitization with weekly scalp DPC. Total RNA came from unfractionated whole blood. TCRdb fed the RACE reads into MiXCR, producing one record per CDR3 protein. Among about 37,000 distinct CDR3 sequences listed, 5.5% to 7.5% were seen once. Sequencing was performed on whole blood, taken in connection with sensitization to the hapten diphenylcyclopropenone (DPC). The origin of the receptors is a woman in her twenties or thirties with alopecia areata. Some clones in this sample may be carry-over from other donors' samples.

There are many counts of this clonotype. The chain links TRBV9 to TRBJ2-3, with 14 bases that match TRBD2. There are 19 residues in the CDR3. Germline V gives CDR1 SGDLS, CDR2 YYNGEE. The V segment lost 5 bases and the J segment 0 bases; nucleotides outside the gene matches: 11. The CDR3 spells CASREIGTSGGASTDTQYF. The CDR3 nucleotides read TGTGCCAGCAGAGAAATCGGGACTAGCGGGGGAGCTAGCACAGATACGCAGTATTTT. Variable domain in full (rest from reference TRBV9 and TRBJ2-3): DSGVTQTPKHLITATGQRVTLRCSPRSGDLSVYWYQQSLDQGLQFLIQYYNGEERAKGNILERFSAQQFPDLHSELNLSSLELGDSALYFCASREIGTSGGASTDTQYFGPGTRLTVL.

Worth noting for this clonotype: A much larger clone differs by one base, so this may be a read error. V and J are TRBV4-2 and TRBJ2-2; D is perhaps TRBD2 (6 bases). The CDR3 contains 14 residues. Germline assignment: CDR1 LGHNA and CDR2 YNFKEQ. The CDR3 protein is CASSQRRSTGGLFF. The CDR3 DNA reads TGCGCCAGCAGCCAACGAAGGTCCACCGGGGGGCTGTTTTTT.

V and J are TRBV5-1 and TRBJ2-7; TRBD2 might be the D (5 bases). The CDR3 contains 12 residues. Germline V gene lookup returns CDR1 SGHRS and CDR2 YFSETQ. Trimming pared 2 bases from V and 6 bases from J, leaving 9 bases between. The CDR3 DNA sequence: TGCGCCAGCAGCTTTGAGGGTGCCGAGCAGTACTTC. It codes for CASSFEGAEQYF. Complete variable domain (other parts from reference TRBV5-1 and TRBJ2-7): KAGVTQTPRYLIKTRGQQVTLSCSPISGHRSVSWYQQTPGQGLQFLFEYFSETQRNKGNFPGRFSGRQFSNSRSEMNVSTLELGDSALYLCASSFEGAEQYFGPGTRLTVT.

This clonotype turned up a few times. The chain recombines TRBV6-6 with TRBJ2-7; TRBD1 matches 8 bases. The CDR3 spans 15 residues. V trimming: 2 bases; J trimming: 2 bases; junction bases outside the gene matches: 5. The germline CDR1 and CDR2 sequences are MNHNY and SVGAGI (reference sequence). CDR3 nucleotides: TGTGCCAGCAGTTACGGACAGGGCCGGACCTACGAGCAGTACTTC. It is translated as CASSYGQGRTYEQYF.

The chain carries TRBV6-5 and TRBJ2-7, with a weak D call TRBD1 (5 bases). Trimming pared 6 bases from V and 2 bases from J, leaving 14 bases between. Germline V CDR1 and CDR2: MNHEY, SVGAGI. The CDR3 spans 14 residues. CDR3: CASRLIKGTYEQYF. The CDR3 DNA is TGTGCCAGCAGATTAATCAAGGGGACCTACGAGCAGTACTTC.

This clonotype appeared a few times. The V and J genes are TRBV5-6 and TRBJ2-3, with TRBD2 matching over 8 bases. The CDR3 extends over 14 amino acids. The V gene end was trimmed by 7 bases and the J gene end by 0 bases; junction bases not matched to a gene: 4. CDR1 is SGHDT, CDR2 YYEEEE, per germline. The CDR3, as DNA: TGTGCCAGCCGAAAGCGGGGGAGCACAGATACGCAGTATTTT. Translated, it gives CASRKRGSTDTQYF.